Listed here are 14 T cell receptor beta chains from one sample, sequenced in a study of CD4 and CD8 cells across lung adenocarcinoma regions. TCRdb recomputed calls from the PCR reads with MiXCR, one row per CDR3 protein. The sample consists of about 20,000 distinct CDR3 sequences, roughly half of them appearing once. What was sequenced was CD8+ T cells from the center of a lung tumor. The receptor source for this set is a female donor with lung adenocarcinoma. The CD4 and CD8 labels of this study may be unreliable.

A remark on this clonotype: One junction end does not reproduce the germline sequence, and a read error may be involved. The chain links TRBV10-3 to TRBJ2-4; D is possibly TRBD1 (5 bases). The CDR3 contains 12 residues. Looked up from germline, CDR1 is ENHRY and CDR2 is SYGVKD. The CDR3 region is CAGLGGKDMQYF. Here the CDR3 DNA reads TGTGCGGGGCTGGGTGGCAAAGACATGCAGTACTTC.

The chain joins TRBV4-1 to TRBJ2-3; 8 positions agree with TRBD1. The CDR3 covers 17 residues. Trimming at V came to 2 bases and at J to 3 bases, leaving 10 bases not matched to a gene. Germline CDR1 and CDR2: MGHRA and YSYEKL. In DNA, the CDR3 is TGCGCCAGCAGCCAAATTTTCCCAGGGGGCCTAACAGATACGCAGTATTTT. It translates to CASSQIFPGGLTDTQYF.

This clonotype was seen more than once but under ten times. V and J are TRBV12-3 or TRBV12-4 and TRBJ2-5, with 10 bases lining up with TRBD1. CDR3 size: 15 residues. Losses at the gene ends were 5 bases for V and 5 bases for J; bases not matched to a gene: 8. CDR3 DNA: TGTGCCAGCAGTCCCGGGACAGGGGTTTTGGAGACCCAGTACTTC. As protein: CASSPGTGVLETQYF.

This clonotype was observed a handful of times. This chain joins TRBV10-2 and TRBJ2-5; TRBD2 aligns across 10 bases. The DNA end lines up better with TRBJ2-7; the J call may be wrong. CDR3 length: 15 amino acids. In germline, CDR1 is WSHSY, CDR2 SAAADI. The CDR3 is CASSDGLAGAYEQYF. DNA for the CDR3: TGCGCCAGCAGTGACGGGCTAGCGGGAGCTTACGAGCAGTACTTC.

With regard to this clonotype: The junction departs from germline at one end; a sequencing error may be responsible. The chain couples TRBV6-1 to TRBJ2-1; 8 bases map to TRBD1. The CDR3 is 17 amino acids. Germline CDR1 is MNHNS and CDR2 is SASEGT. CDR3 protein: CASSQLQTGAENGEQFF. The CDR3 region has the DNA TGTGCCAGCAGTCAACTCCAGACAGGGGCGGAGAACGGGGAGCAGTTTTTC.

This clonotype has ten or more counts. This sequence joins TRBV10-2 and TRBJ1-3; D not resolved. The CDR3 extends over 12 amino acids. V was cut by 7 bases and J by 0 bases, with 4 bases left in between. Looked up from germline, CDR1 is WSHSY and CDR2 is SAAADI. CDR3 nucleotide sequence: TGCGCCAGCAAGCACTCTGGAAACACCATATATTTT. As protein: CASKHSGNTIYF.

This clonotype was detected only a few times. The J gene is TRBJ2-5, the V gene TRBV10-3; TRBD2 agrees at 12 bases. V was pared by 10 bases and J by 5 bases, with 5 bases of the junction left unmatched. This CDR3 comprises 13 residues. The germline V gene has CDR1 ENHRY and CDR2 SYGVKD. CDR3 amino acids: CATRGTSGETQYF. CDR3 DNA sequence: TGTGCCACCAGAGGGACTAGCGGGGAGACCCAGTACTTC.

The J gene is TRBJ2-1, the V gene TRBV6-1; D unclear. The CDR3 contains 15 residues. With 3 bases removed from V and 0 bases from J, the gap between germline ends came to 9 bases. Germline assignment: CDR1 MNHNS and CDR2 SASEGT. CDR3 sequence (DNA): TGTGCCAGCAGTGAGTTTACCTCCTCCTACAATGAGCAGTTCTTC. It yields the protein CASSEFTSSYNEQFF.

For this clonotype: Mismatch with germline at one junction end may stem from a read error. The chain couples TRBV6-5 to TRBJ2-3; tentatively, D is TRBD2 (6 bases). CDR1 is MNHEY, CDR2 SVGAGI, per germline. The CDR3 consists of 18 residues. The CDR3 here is CASSYLKRGTVGTDAQFF. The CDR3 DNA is TGTGCCAGCAGTTACCTAAAACGGGGGACGGTAGGCACAGATGCGCAGTTTTTT.

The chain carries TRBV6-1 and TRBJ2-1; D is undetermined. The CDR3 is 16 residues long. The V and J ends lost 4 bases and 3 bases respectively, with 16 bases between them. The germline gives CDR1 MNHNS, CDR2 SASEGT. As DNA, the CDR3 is TGTGCCAGCAGTGGCGATTCCGCGGTAGACTACAATGAGCAGTTCTTC. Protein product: CASSGDSAVDYNEQFF.

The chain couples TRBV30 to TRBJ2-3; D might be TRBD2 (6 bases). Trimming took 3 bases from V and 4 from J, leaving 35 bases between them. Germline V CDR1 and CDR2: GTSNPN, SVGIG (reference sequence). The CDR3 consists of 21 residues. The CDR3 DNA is TGTGCCTGGAGCCGTATGACCCTTACTAGCTCAAAAGCACACTGGGCAGATACGCAGTATTTT. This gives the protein CAWSRMTLTSSKAHWADTQYF.

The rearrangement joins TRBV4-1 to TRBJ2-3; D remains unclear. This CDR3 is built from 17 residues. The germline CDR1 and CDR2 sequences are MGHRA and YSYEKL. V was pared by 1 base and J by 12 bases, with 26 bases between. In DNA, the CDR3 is TGCGCCAGCAGCCAAGTCCCCGGCCGTTGGACCACAGACACTCAGTATTTT. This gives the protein CASSQVPGRWTTDTQYF.

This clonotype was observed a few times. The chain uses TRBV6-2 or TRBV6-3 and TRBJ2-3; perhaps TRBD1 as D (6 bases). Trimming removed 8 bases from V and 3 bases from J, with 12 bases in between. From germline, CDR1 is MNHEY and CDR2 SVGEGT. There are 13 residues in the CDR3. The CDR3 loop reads CASGNRETDTQYF. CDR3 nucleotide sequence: TGTGCCAGCGGCAACAGGGAAACAGATACGCAGTATTTT.

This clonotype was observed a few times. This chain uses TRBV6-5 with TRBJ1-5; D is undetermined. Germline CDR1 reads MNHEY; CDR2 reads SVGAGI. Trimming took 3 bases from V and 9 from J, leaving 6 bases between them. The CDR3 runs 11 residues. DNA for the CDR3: TGTGCCAGCAGTTATAGCGGGCCCCAGCATTTT. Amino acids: CASSYSGPQHF.